This entry lists 20 T cell receptor beta chains sequenced from one sample in a study of CD8+CD57+ T cells in acquired aplastic anemia. It was genomic DNA that served as the template for profiling TCR beta VDJ and CDR3. Each CDR3 protein is one row after TCRdb ran MiXCR on the reads. The sample lists some 45,000 distinct CDR3 sequences; about 65% were seen once. Sequencing was carried out using sorted CD4+, CD8+, or CD8+CD57+ T cells (not recorded which) from PBMCs. The receptors derive from a human donor in good health, serving as a control.

The V gene is TRBV4-3, the J gene TRBJ1-2; D is possibly TRBD1 (6 bases). The germline V and J ends were trimmed by 1 base and 4 bases, with 13 bases remaining between them. This CDR3 has 15 amino acids. Germline CDR1 LGHNA, CDR2 YSLEER. CDR3 coding DNA: TGCGCCAGCAGCCAAGCCTACAGGGATGGCTATGGCTACACCTTC. Translated, it gives CASSQAYRDGYGYTF.

The rearrangement joins TRBV4-3 to TRBJ2-5; 16 nucleotides align to TRBD2. This CDR3 spans 18 amino acids. The junction had 5 bases not matched to a gene; V was cut back by 0 bases and J by 4 bases. Per germline, CDR1 LGHNA and CDR2 YSLEER. CDR3 sequence (DNA): TGCGCCAGCAGCCAAGATTTGGGACTAGCGGGGGGGCGAGAGACCCAGTACTTC. Protein product: CASSQDLGLAGGRETQYF.

The V and J genes are TRBV20-1 and TRBJ1-6, with unresolved D. CDR1 and CDR2 from the germline V gene are DFQATT and SNEGSKA (reference sequence). Trimming cost V 0 bases and J 10 bases, with 13 bases left between them. The CDR3 spans 14 residues. This CDR3 reads CSARDRVSSSPLHF. Written as DNA, the CDR3 is TGCAGTGCTAGAGATCGGGTCAGTAGCTCACCCCTCCACTTT.

The genes are TRBV19 and TRBJ1-6; TRBD1 is a possible D gene (6 bases). From germline, CDR1 is LNHDA and CDR2 SQIVND (reference sequence). The ends were cut back, 4 bases at V and 9 bases at J, with 13 bases in the middle. The CDR3 extends over 14 amino acids. This chain's CDR3 is CASSTGQSGSPLHF. The DNA of the CDR3 is TGTGCCAGTAGTACTGGACAGTCAGGTTCACCCCTCCACTTT.

The V gene is TRBV2, the J gene TRBJ2-2; D gene ambiguous. Germline V gene data show CDR1 as SNHLY and CDR2 as FYNNEI. The V and J ends lost 8 bases and 6 bases respectively, with 10 bases between them. The CDR3 spans 12 residues. This CDR3 reads CASLRAPGELFF. DNA for the CDR3: TGTGCCAGCCTCCGGGCCCCCGGGGAGCTGTTTTTT.

The chain uses TRBV15 and TRBJ2-4; 7 bases align to TRBD1. The closer fit of TRBJ2-5 to the DNA end suggests the J call may be wrong. CDR3 size: 16 residues. Germline values: CDR1 LNHNV, CDR2 YYDKDF (reference sequence). In nucleotides, the CDR3 is TGTGCCACCAGCAGGGGGGACAGAAATCCCGAAGAGACCCAGTACTTC. Translation: CATSRGDRNPEETQYF.

This clonotype was seen only once. An end of the junction differs from the germline gene, which may be a read error. The chain links TRBV25-1 to TRBJ1-1, with TRBD1 identical over 7 bases. The germline V gene has CDR1 MGHDK and CDR2 SYGVNS. The CDR3 runs 13 residues. The CDR3: CAISEPGQPEAFF. As DNA, the CDR3 is TGTGCCATCAGTGAACCGGGACAGCCAGAAGCTTTCTTT.

This chain uses TRBV10-3 with TRBJ2-5, with a possible D match to TRBD2 (6 bases). The CDR3 totals 15 residues. From germline, CDR1 is ENHRY and CDR2 SYGVKD. Trimming stripped 5 bases from V and 2 bases from J, with 15 bases between. CDR3 residues: CAISRNPGLQETQYF. For the CDR3, the DNA is TGTGCCATCAGTCGTAATCCGGGACTTCAAGAGACCCAGTACTTC.

This chain connects TRBV6-5 to TRBJ1-1, with D unresolved. V dropped 0 bases and J dropped 1 base, with 12 bases sitting between them. The CDR3 length is 16 residues. Germline V gene sequence: CDR1 MNHEY, CDR2 SVGAGI. The CDR3 DNA follows: TGTGCCAGCAGTTACTCGAGGGCCTGGGGGAACACTGAAGCTTTCTTT. It is translated as CASSYSRAWGNTEAFF.

This clonotype was observed a handful of times. The chain employs TRBV24-1 and TRBJ2-1, with TRBD2 matching over 8 bases. Germline CDR1 reads KGHDR; CDR2 reads SFDVKD. J was trimmed by 8 bases and V by 5 bases; bases with no gene match: 4. This CDR3 spans 13 amino acids. CDR3 amino acids: CATSAGLDDEQFF. The CDR3 nucleotides are TGTGCCACCAGTGCGGGACTAGACGATGAGCAGTTCTTC.

V gene TRBV7-9 combines with J gene TRBJ2-7; D is possibly TRBD2 (5 bases). V was clipped by 5 bases and J by 2 bases, with 10 bases between them. Germline V lookup: CDR1 SEHNR, CDR2 FQNEAQ (reference sequence). This CDR3 spans 13 amino acids. The CDR3 region is CASSPPGTYEQYF. CDR3 nucleotides: TGTGCCAGCAGCCCGCCGGGGACCTACGAGCAGTACTTC. Based on the CDR3 plus reference TRBV7-9 and TRBJ2-7, the full variable domain is DTGVSQNPRHKITKRGQNVTFRCDPISEHNRLYWYRQTLGQGPEFLTYFQNEAQLEKSRLLSDRFSAERPKGSFSTLEIQRTEQGDSAMYLCASSPPGTYEQYFGPGTRLTVT.

This clonotype was recorded many times. This chain links TRBV4-3 with TRBJ1-1; TRBD1 might be the D (6 bases). CDR3 length: 14 amino acids. CDR1 and CDR2 from the germline V gene are LGHNA and YSLEER. V was cut by 6 bases and J by 3 bases, with 14 bases left in between. CDR3 region: CASSESSGDTEAFF. The CDR3 nucleotides read TGCGCCAGCAGTGAATCTTCAGGGGACACTGAAGCTTTCTTT.

The chain is built from TRBV19 and TRBJ2-7; 7 bases align to TRBD1. CDR1 is LNHDA and CDR2 is SQIVND in the germline V gene (reference sequence). This CDR3 has 12 residues. Trimming at V came to 7 bases and at J to 3 bases, leaving 3 bases not matched to a gene. The CDR3 coding sequence is TGTGCCAGTAAGGGGGACAGCTACGAGCAGTACTTC. Translated, it gives CASKGDSYEQYF.

The gene calls are TRBV5-6 and TRBJ2-3; D not certain. V gave up 2 bases and J gave up 1 base, with 8 bases separating them. The germline V gene encodes CDR1 SGHDT and CDR2 YYEEEE. This CDR3 has 14 amino acids. CDR3 residues: CASSFVRGTDTQYF. The DNA of the CDR3 is TGTGCCAGCAGCTTCGTAAGGGGCACAGATACGCAGTATTTT.

This clonotype came up a few times. The CDR3: CASSPQGGETQYF. The CDR3 DNA follows: TGTGCCAGCTCACCCCAGGGGGGGGAGACCCAGTACTTC. The chain uses TRBV7-8 and TRBJ2-5, with D possibly called TRBD1 or TRBD2 (7 bases each). CDR3 length: 13 residues. Trimming removed 8 bases from V and 5 bases from J, with 15 bases in between. The germline CDR1 and CDR2 sequences are SGHVS and FQNEAQ.

The chain couples TRBV19 to TRBJ2-5, with D maybe TRBD2 (6 bases). Germline values: CDR1 LNHDA, CDR2 SQIVND (reference sequence). V was cut by 6 bases and J by 5 bases, with 16 bases left in between. The CDR3 extends over 14 amino acids. CDR3 residues: CASRDWRGGETQYF. The CDR3 DNA follows: TGTGCCAGTAGAGACTGGCGGGGCGGGGAGACCCAGTACTTC.

This clonotype was recorded a few times. In DNA, the CDR3 is TGTGCCAGCAGCTTAGGAGGGTTCACTGAAGCTTTCTTT. Protein: CASSLGGFTEAFF. The J gene is TRBJ1-1, the V gene TRBV7-2; D ambiguous. Trimming removed 1 base from V and 4 bases from J, with 7 bases in between. The CDR3 is made up of 13 amino acids. Germline V gene data show CDR1 as SGHTA and CDR2 as FQGNSA.

The gene calls are TRBV5-8 and TRBJ2-7; a possible D gene is TRBD1 (5 bases). The CDR3 is 13 amino acids. V shed 3 bases and J shed 2 bases, with 9 bases lying between them. In germline, CDR1 is SGHTS, CDR2 YDEGEE. CDR3 loop: CASSSSTAYEQYF. The CDR3, as DNA: TGTGCCAGCAGCTCCTCGACAGCCTACGAGCAGTACTTC.

This clonotype occurred a few times. The rearrangement joins TRBV29-1 to TRBJ1-3; perhaps TRBD1 as D (6 bases). Germline values: CDR1 SQVTM, CDR2 ANQGSEA. V dropped 6 bases and J dropped 10 bases, with 19 bases sitting between them. The CDR3 contains 13 residues. The CDR3 loop is CSVEGDSQGTIYF. In nucleotides, the CDR3 is TGCAGCGTGGAGGGGGATTCTCAAGGGACCATATATTTT. The full variable domain, its missing parts supplied by reference TRBV29-1 and TRBJ1-3, is SAVISQKPSRDICQRGTSLTIQCQVDSQVTMMFWYRQQPGQSLTLIATANQGSEATYESGFVIDKFPISRPNLTFSTLTVSNMSPEDSSIYLCSVEGDSQGTIYFGEGSWLTVV.

The sample holds a few counts of this clonotype. The chain has TRBV4-1 and TRBJ1-1; 10 positions agree with TRBD1. The trim removed 0 bases at V and 11 bases at J, leaving 6 bases unmatched. This CDR3 has 14 amino acids. Germline lookup yields CDR1 MGHRA and CDR2 YSYEKL. In DNA form, the CDR3 reads TGCGCCAGCAGCCAAGATGAAGGGACAGGGGTTGCTTTCTTT. It codes for CASSQDEGTGVAFF.